The 19 T cell receptor beta chains in this list originate from one sample, sequenced in a study of T cells in Graves' hyperthyroidism and ophthalmopathy. RNA transcripts served as the template for amplifying TCR beta CDR3 regions. TCR CDR3 regions were first amplified by RT-PCR with HTBI primers. Each CDR3 protein is one row after TCRdb ran MiXCR on the multiplex PCR reads. The sample carries approximately 690,000 distinct CDR3 sequences, less than 25% recorded once. Sample: blood. These receptors all come from a young man with Graves' ophthalmopathy.

The rearrangement uses TRBV6-5 and TRBJ2-1, with TRBD2 identical over 9 bases. The assigned J gene may be wrong: the sequence end matches TRBJ2-7 better. Germline CDR1 MNHEY, CDR2 SVGAGI. CDR3 length: 16 residues. CDR3 sequence: CASSYSGLASSNEQYF. The CDR3 DNA reads TGTGCCAGCAGTTACTCGGGACTAGCATCTTCCAATGAGCAGTACTTC.

About this clonotype itself: This may be a read error: a much more frequent sequence differs by one nucleotide. The chain links TRBV7-2 to TRBJ2-1, with TRBD1 as a possible D gene (6 bases). V lost 1 base and J lost 9, with 13 bases in between. Germline CDR1 reads SGHTA; CDR2 reads FQGNSA. The CDR3 runs 14 residues. The CDR3 sequence: CASSLGQAVGEQFF. The DNA of the CDR3 is TGTGCCAGCAGCTTAGGACAGGCCGTCGGTGAGCAGTTCTTC.

This clonotype was detected ten times or more. J is TRBJ2-2 and V is TRBV30; possibly TRBD2 for D (6 bases). There are 13 residues in the CDR3. V was cut by 4 bases and J by 6 bases, with 12 bases left in between. CDR1 and CDR2 from the germline V gene are GTSNPN and SVGIG (reference sequence). CDR3 nucleotide sequence: TGTGCCTGGAACTCAGGGAGGCCCGGGGAGCTGTTTTTT. The encoded protein is CAWNSGRPGELFF.

Many counts were recorded for this clonotype. The V and J genes are TRBV6-2 or TRBV6-3 and TRBJ2-2; 9 nucleotides match TRBD1. Germline lookup yields CDR1 MNHEY and CDR2 SVGEGT. V gave up 5 bases and J gave up 3 bases; unmatched junction bases: 1. The CDR3 totals 14 residues. This CDR3 reads CASSGQGYTGELFF. The DNA for the CDR3 is TGTGCCAGCAGTGGACAGGGGTACACCGGGGAGCTGTTTTTT.

The rearrangement links TRBV10-3 to TRBJ1-5, with D possibly being TRBD1 (5 bases). The CDR3 is made up of 14 amino acids. Trimming stripped 6 bases from V and 3 bases from J, with 12 bases between. Germline V lookup: CDR1 ENHRY, CDR2 SYGVKD. In DNA, the CDR3 is TGTGCCATCAGCGATGGGACTTACAATCAGCCCCAGCATTTT. Translating gives CAISDGTYNQPQHF.

This clonotype was seen only a few times. The V and J genes are TRBV13 and TRBJ1-2; no clear D. The CDR3 loop spans 17 amino acids. V lost 1 base and J lost 1, with 16 bases in between. Germline V gene data show CDR1 as PRHDT and CDR2 as FYEKMQ (reference sequence). The CDR3 region is CASSLAPTSRINYGYTF. As DNA, the CDR3 is TGTGCCAGCAGCTTAGCCCCCACCTCCAGGATTAACTATGGCTACACCTTC.

This clonotype has ten or more counts. The gene calls are TRBV3-1 and TRBJ2-3; D uncertain. The CDR3 totals 16 residues. Germline CDR1 reads LGHDT; CDR2 reads YNNKEL (reference sequence). With 1 base removed from V and 4 bases from J, the gap between germline ends came to 15 bases. CDR3 sequence reads: CASSQVEGRGADTQYF. Here the CDR3 DNA reads TGTGCCAGCAGCCAAGTGGAAGGACGTGGCGCAGATACGCAGTATTTT.

The chain combines TRBV6-1 with TRBJ2-5; D is perhaps TRBD1 (5 bases). The CDR3 runs to 16 residues. V was trimmed by 4 bases and J by 8 bases, leaving 23 bases between them. Germline CDR1 MNHNS, CDR2 SASEGT. CDR3 protein: CASSAPIDSIEDTQYF. For the CDR3, the DNA is TGTGCCAGCAGTGCGCCCATCGACAGCATTGAGGATACCCAGTACTTC.

This clonotype was seen more than once but under ten times. The chain recombines TRBV4-1 with TRBJ2-1; perhaps TRBD2 as D (5 bases). This CDR3 comprises 16 residues. Germline-derived CDR1 and CDR2 are MGHRA and YSYEKL. Trimming left V 6 bases short and J 0 bases short, with 15 bases between. DNA of the CDR3: TGCGCCAGCAGAAGTTATAGCGCGAGCTCCTACAATGAGCAGTTCTTC. The encoded protein is CASRSYSASSYNEQFF.

This chain uses TRBV2 with TRBJ2-7, with TRBD2 as a possible D gene (5 bases). The V and J ends lost 6 bases and 2 bases respectively, with 11 bases between them. This CDR3 region has 13 residues. CDR1 and CDR2 from the germline V gene are SNHLY and FYNNEI. This CDR3 is CASRDSGAYEQYF. The CDR3 DNA reads as TGTGCCAGCAGGGACTCGGGTGCCTACGAGCAGTACTTC.

V gene TRBV5-1 combines with J gene TRBJ2-7; 8 positions match TRBD2. CDR3 length: 16 residues. The V and J ends lost 4 bases and 3 bases, in that order; junction bases with no gene match: 12. Germline loops: CDR1 SGHRS, CDR2 YFSETQ. The DNA for the CDR3 is TGCGCCAGCAGCCCCGGGTGGACTAGCACTAACTACGAGCAGTACTTC. As protein: CASSPGWTSTNYEQYF.

V gene TRBV7-9 combines with J gene TRBJ2-5, with 10 bases fitting TRBD2. Per the germline V gene, CDR1 is SEHNR and CDR2 is FQNEAQ (reference sequence). Trimming at V came to 6 bases and at J to 4 bases, leaving 17 bases not matched to a gene. CDR3 length: 18 residues. The CDR3: CASRPRAGLAGVGETQYF. CDR3 in DNA: TGTGCCAGCAGACCGAGGGCTGGGCTAGCGGGAGTCGGAGAGACCCAGTACTTC.

This clonotype came up many times. This sequence joins TRBV5-1 and TRBJ2-5, with D tentatively TRBD2 (5 bases). CDR3 length: 15 amino acids. The V end lost 1 base, the J end lost 3 bases, and 13 bases lay between the germline ends. The germline V gene encodes CDR1 SGHRS and CDR2 YFSETQ. CDR3 nucleotides: TGCGCCAGCAGCTTGCTGCGACTGAGGGAAGAGACCCAGTACTTC. Protein: CASSLLRLREETQYF. Supplemented by reference TRBV5-1 and TRBJ2-5, the full variable domain reads KAGVTQTPRYLIKTRGQQVTLSCSPISGHRSVSWYQQTPGQGLQFLFEYFSETQRNKGNFPGRFSGRQFSNSRSEMNVSTLELGDSALYLCASSLLRLREETQYFGPGTRLLVL.

This clonotype was seen ten or more times. The gene calls are TRBV11-2 and TRBJ1-2; TRBD1 might be the D (5 bases). This CDR3 comprises 12 residues. The V end lost 3 bases, the J end lost 7 bases, and 9 bases lay between the germline ends. Germline CDR1 reads SGHAT; CDR2 reads FQNNGV. The CDR3 coding sequence is TGTGCCAGCAGCTTCGGGGGAGCTGGCTACACCTTC. It encodes CASSFGGAGYTF. Supplemented by reference TRBV11-2 and TRBJ1-2, the full variable domain reads EAGVAQSPRYKIIEKRQSVAFWCNPISGHATLYWYQQILGQGPKLLIQFQNNGVVDDSQLPKDRFSAERLKGVDSTLKIQPAKLEDSAVYLCASSFGGAGYTFGSGTRLTVV.

The genes are TRBV20-1 and TRBJ2-5, with D perhaps TRBD1 or TRBD2 (7 bases each). This CDR3 is built from 14 residues. The V gene lost 8 bases and the J gene lost 5 bases, with 21 bases spanning the gap. Germline V CDR1 and CDR2: DFQATT, SNEGSKA (reference sequence). The CDR3 loop reads CSPMKTGRGETQYF. The CDR3 nucleotides are TGCAGTCCTATGAAGACAGGGAGGGGGGAGACCCAGTACTTC.

This clonotype was seen a handful of times. The chain joins TRBV29-1 to TRBJ2-4, with a tentative D call TRBD1 (6 bases). The CDR3 consists of 15 residues. Germline V gene data show CDR1 as SQVTM and CDR2 as ANQGSEA. V gave up 0 bases and J gave up 4 bases, with 13 bases separating them. CDR3 nucleotide sequence: TGCAGCGTTGAAGATCCGGATGGACAGAAAAACATTCAGTACTTC. This gives the protein CSVEDPDGQKNIQYF.

This clonotype turned up a few times. The chain links TRBV11-2 to TRBJ2-2; 7 bases map to TRBD2. Unmatched junction bases numbered 11, after V lost 7 bases and J lost 6 bases. The CDR3 runs 15 residues. The germline gives CDR1 SGHAT, CDR2 FQNNGV. CDR3 in DNA: TGTGCCAGCAACACTTTGGGAGGGCGCGCCGGGGAGCTGTTTTTT. It translates to CASNTLGGRAGELFF.

This clonotype was observed a few times. J is TRBJ2-1 and V is TRBV9; maybe TRBD2 (6 bases). V lost 2 bases and J 6 bases, leaving 12 bases between the germline ends. Germline CDR1 SGDLS, CDR2 YYNGEE. CDR3 length equals 14 residues. The chain's CDR3 is CASSVRREPNEQFF. The CDR3 DNA sequence: TGTGCCAGCAGCGTTAGACGGGAGCCCAATGAGCAGTTCTTC.

This chain uses TRBV6-2 or TRBV6-3 with TRBJ2-1; 9 nucleotides agree with TRBD1. Germline V gives CDR1 MNHEY, CDR2 SVGEGT. The CDR3 is 16 residues long. V gave up 2 bases and J gave up 2 bases; unmatched junction bases: 4. DNA of the CDR3: TGTGCCAGCAGTTACGGTAGACAGGGGGCCTACAATGAGCAGTTCTTC. Translated: CASSYGRQGAYNEQFF.